The 24 T cell receptor beta chains below all came from one sample that was sequenced in a study of cytomegalovirus exposure and HLA in healthy donors. PCR involved 60 Vbeta and 13 Jbeta primers. The protocol was immunoSEQ multiplex PCR, while the TCRdb copy is restricted to in-frame clones and leaves out a portion. In the table there are 150,000 to 200,000 clones, roughly 84% of which are singletons. Sequences were obtained from PBMCs. The receptor set was obtained from a boy aged 5 to 17 in good health and CMV-seronegative.

V and J are TRBV29-1 and TRBJ2-3, with 7 bases lining up with TRBD2. Germline V lookup: CDR1 SQVTM, CDR2 ANQGSEA. V shed 4 bases and J 2 bases; nucleotides not matched to a gene: 12. The CDR3 is made up of 16 amino acids. The CDR3 nucleotides are TGCAGCGTTGTTATTAGCGGGCAGACCCTCACAGATACGCAGTATTTT. It codes for CSVVISGQTLTDTQYF.

V and J are TRBV9 and TRBJ2-1, with 10 bases matching TRBD2. J was trimmed by 6 bases and V by 4 bases; bases with no gene match: 10. CDR3 length: 16 residues. Germline values: CDR1 SGDLS, CDR2 YYNGEE. The CDR3 DNA reads TGTGCCAGCAGCTACGGGACTAGCGATATTGGCAATGAGCAGTTCTTC. Amino acid sequence: CASSYGTSDIGNEQFF. The whole variable domain, filled in from reference TRBV9 and TRBJ2-1, reads DSGVTQTPKHLITATGQRVTLRCSPRSGDLSVYWYQQSLDQGLQFLIQYYNGEERAKGNILERFSAQQFPDLHSELNLSSLELGDSALYFCASSYGTSDIGNEQFFGPGTRLTVL.

The V and J genes are TRBV5-1 and TRBJ2-7; tentative D call: TRBD1 (7 bases). CDR1 and CDR2 from the germline V gene are SGHRS and YFSETQ. The CDR3 has 13 amino acids. Trimming shortened V by 8 bases and J by 7 bases, and 19 bases separated the two germline ends. The CDR3 region is CASVAAGGKEQYF. The CDR3, as DNA: TGCGCCAGTGTCGCGGCAGGGGGGAAAGAGCAGTACTTC.

The chain uses TRBV5-1 and TRBJ2-1; maybe TRBD2 (5 bases). Between the trimmed V and J ends, which lost 4 bases and 3 bases, there was a span of 20 bases. The CDR3 extends over 17 amino acids. From germline, CDR1 is SGHRS and CDR2 YFSETQ. The CDR3 DNA follows: TGCGCCAGCAGCGCTGGCTTGTGGCCTAGCAGCTACAATGAGCAGTTCTTC. Protein product: CASSAGLWPSSYNEQFF.

This sequence joins TRBV28 and TRBJ1-5; the match to TRBD1 covers 11 bases. The CDR3 length is 14 residues. V was pared by 3 bases and J by 7 bases, with 2 bases of the junction left unmatched. From germline, CDR1 is MDHEN and CDR2 SYDVKM. CDR3 DNA: TGTGCCAGCAGTTTTGGGACAGGGGGGCAGCCCCAGCATTTT. Residues: CASSFGTGGQPQHF.

The chain combines TRBV14 with TRBJ2-3; D may be TRBD1 (6 bases). The V end was cut by 0 bases, the J end by 3 bases, with 13 bases between. The germline V gene has CDR1 SGHDN and CDR2 FVKESK. CDR3 length: 16 amino acids. CDR3 sequence: CASSQDLVGATDTQYF. CDR3 in DNA: TGTGCCAGCAGCCAAGATCTAGTGGGGGCAACAGATACGCAGTATTTT. Combining the CDR3 with reference TRBV14 and TRBJ2-3 gives the whole variable domain EAGVTQFPSHSVIEKGQTVTLRCDPISGHDNLYWYRRVMGKEIKFLLHFVKESKQDESGMPNNRFLAERTGGTYSTLKVQPAELEDSGVYFCASSQDLVGATDTQYFGPGTRLTVL.

The V gene is TRBV7-2, the J gene TRBJ1-3, with TRBD1 as a possible D gene (6 bases). The germline V and J ends were trimmed by 6 bases and 1 base, with 16 bases remaining between them. CDR3 length equals 16 residues. Germline assignment: CDR1 SGHTA and CDR2 FQGNSA. The CDR3 is CASRIQGGSSGNTIYF. CDR3 bases: TGTGCCAGCAGGATACAGGGTGGGTCTTCTGGAAACACCATATATTTT. The full variable domain, rest sourced from reference TRBV7-2 and TRBJ1-3, is GAGVSQSPSNKVTEKGKDVELRCDPISGHTALYWYRQSLGQGLEFLIYFQGNSAPDKSGLPSDRFSAERTGGSVSTLTIQRTQQEDSAVYLCASRIQGGSSGNTIYFGEGSWLTVV.

This sequence joins TRBV27 and TRBJ1-4, with 9 bases that match TRBD1. V trimming: 8 bases; J trimming: 6 bases; junction bases outside the gene matches: 10. CDR3 size: 15 residues. Germline CDR1 MNHEY, CDR2 SMNVEV (reference sequence). The CDR3 coding sequence is TGTGCCAGCGGTTCCTGGACAGGGGTTTATGAAAAACTGTTTTTT. This codes for CASGSWTGVYEKLFF.

The chain is built from TRBV5-4 and TRBJ2-3, with 8 nucleotides matching TRBD2. In germline, CDR1 is SGHNT, CDR2 YYREEE (reference sequence). Losses at the gene ends were 4 bases for V and 2 bases for J; bases not matched to a gene: 3. The CDR3 covers 14 residues. Here the CDR3 DNA reads TGTGCCAGCAGCAAGGGACTAGACACAGATACGCAGTATTTT. Translated: CASSKGLDTDTQYF.

The chain employs TRBV2 and TRBJ2-7, with 7 bases that match TRBD1. J gave up 5 bases and V 4 bases, and 5 bases lay outside the gene matches. Looked up from germline, CDR1 is SNHLY and CDR2 is FYNNEI. This CDR3 spans 13 amino acids. CDR3 coding DNA: TGTGCCAGCAGTGGACAGGGCCGGAACGAGCAGTACTTC. Its protein product is CASSGQGRNEQYF.

The genes are TRBV9 and TRBJ2-2; 9 nucleotides match TRBD2. CDR1 and CDR2 (germline): SGDLS, YYNGEE. Trimming cost V 0 bases and J 5 bases; bases outside gene matches: 8. CDR3 size: 17 residues. In DNA, the CDR3 is TGTGCCAGCAGCGTAGGCCTAGCGGGACGGGTAACCGGGGAGCTGTTTTTT. As protein: CASSVGLAGRVTGELFF.

The J gene is TRBJ1-1, the V gene TRBV25-1, with 9 bases identical to TRBD1. From germline, CDR1 is MGHDK and CDR2 SYGVNS. Trimming took 3 bases from V and 1 from J; bases not matched to a gene: 0. The CDR3 totals 14 residues. The chain's CDR3 is CASSEDRGNTEAFF. The CDR3 region has the DNA TGTGCCAGCAGTGAGGACAGGGGGAACACTGAAGCTTTCTTT.

The chain is built from TRBV30 and TRBJ1-1, with TRBD1 as a possible D gene (5 bases). V lost 3 bases to trimming and J lost 1 base, with 9 bases between them. Germline CDR1 reads GTSNPN; CDR2 reads SVGIG (reference sequence). The CDR3 covers 13 residues. CDR3 DNA: TGTGCCTGGAGCTGGGGGGAGAACACTGAAGCTTTCTTT. Translated, it gives CAWSWGENTEAFF.

V gene TRBV7-9 combines with J gene TRBJ1-2; 9 nucleotides align to TRBD1. The junction had 20 bases not matched to a gene; V was cut back by 4 bases and J by 8 bases. Per germline, CDR1 SEHNR and CDR2 FQNEAQ (reference sequence). The CDR3 loop spans 18 amino acids. CDR3 in amino acids: CASSSSTGTGPFLAGYTF. The CDR3 DNA sequence: TGTGCCAGCAGCTCGTCCACCGGGACAGGGCCCTTTCTCGCCGGCTACACCTTC.

The genes are TRBV19 and TRBJ2-1, with a tentative D call TRBD1 (5 bases). Germline CDR1 and CDR2: LNHDA and SQIVND (reference sequence). Trimming stripped 5 bases from V and 7 bases from J, with 18 bases between. CDR3 length equals 15 residues. The CDR3 loop is CASSDQGKDLNEQFF. Here the CDR3 DNA reads TGTGCCAGTAGTGATCAGGGAAAGGATTTGAATGAGCAGTTCTTC.

The V and J genes are TRBV6-6 and TRBJ2-7; perhaps TRBD2 as D (5 bases). This CDR3 contains 14 residues. Trimming took off 0 bases at V and 2 bases at J, with 8 bases between the two ends. Germline values: CDR1 MNHNY, CDR2 SVGAGI (reference sequence). The CDR3 protein is CASSYSGIPYEQYF. The CDR3 DNA sequence: TGTGCCAGCAGTTACTCCGGGATACCCTACGAGCAGTACTTC.

A word on this clone: A junction end diverges from the germline sequence, so it may reflect a read error. This chain connects TRBV7-7 to TRBJ2-7; TRBD2 is a possible D gene (6 bases). The CDR3 totals 13 residues. The germline V gene encodes CDR1 SSHAT and CDR2 FNYEAQ (reference sequence). The CDR3 here is CASSARTGTEQYF. The CDR3 bases are TGTGCTAGCAGCGCGCGGACCGGGACTGAGCAGTACTTC.

This clone was recorded a few times. This chain uses TRBV4-3 with TRBJ2-7; tentatively, D is TRBD2 (5 bases). The CDR3 is 14 residues long. From germline, CDR1 is LGHNA and CDR2 YSLEER. The V and J ends lost 0 bases and 4 bases respectively, with 10 bases between them. CDR3 protein: CASSQDRTGYEQYF. The CDR3 DNA reads TGCGCCAGCAGCCAAGATAGGACGGGATACGAGCAGTACTTC.

This clone was recorded once. A read error may account for a junction end that differs from germline. V usage is TRBV6-1 and J usage is TRBJ2-7; 9 bases align to TRBD2. Germline values: CDR1 MNHNS, CDR2 SASEGT. CDR3 length: 14 amino acids. The CDR3, as DNA: TGTGCCAGCAGTGGGGCGCTAGCGGGATACGTCCCCCACTTC. Amino acids: CASSGALAGYVPHF.

The chain uses TRBV11-1 and TRBJ2-1; possible D gene TRBD1, 6 bases. CDR3 length: 16 amino acids. Between the trimmed V and J ends, which lost 1 base and 1 base, there was a span of 11 bases. Germline V gene sequence: CDR1 SGHAT, CDR2 FQDESV (reference sequence). The CDR3 bases are TGTGCCAGCAGCTTAGAAGACAGGATTTCCTACAATGAGCAGTTCTTC. Its translation is CASSLEDRISYNEQFF.

This clone was seen just once. The V gene is TRBV7-6, the J gene TRBJ1-3; D ambiguous. V was shortened by 0 bases and J by 2 bases, with 8 bases between the two germline ends. The CDR3 is made up of 15 amino acids. From germline, CDR1 is SGHVS and CDR2 FNYEAQ. CDR3 in amino acids: CASSLADEAGNTIYF. The CDR3 coding sequence is TGTGCCAGCAGCTTAGCAGATGAGGCTGGAAACACCATATATTTT.

The chain employs TRBV10-2 and TRBJ2-7, with D possibly TRBD2 on 7 matching bases. In germline, CDR1 is WSHSY, CDR2 SAAADI. This CDR3 is 15 amino acids long. Deletions cut 3 bases from V and 0 bases from J, with 12 bases between. The CDR3 sequence is CASSDKGGSSYEQYF. CDR3 bases: TGCGCCAGCAGTGATAAGGGGGGGAGCTCCTACGAGCAGTACTTC.

V usage is TRBV30 and J usage is TRBJ2-5, with D perhaps matching TRBD2 (6 bases). The CDR3 is made up of 16 amino acids. Germline CDR1 and CDR2: GTSNPN and SVGIG (reference sequence). The V and J ends lost 1 base and 4 bases respectively, with 19 bases between them. The CDR3 loop is CAWSGPGRSGGETQYF. In DNA, the CDR3 is TGTGCCTGGAGTGGTCCGGGACGATCCGGGGGAGAGACCCAGTACTTC.

This clone was detected a few times. The chain employs TRBV7-9 and TRBJ1-1; D gene uncertain. The CDR3 is made up of 14 amino acids. V shed 1 base and J shed 1 base, with 7 bases lying between them. Per the germline V gene, CDR1 is SEHNR and CDR2 is FQNEAQ (reference sequence). This CDR3 is CASSLVAENTEAFF. The CDR3 DNA reads TGTGCCAGCAGCTTAGTAGCCGAGAACACTGAAGCTTTCTTT.